The 5 T cell receptor beta chains below were found in one sample sequenced in a study of shared clonotypes between healthy human individuals. Naive CD8 cells were CD45RO-negative, positively selected for CCR7, excluding terminally differentiated effector memory CD45RA+ cells. Sequencing used immunoSEQ multiplex PCR; TCRdb keeps in-frame clones, though not all of them. Of roughly 2 million clones in the sample, about 95% are singletons; the top ten hold about 1.1%. Sequences were obtained from naive CD8+ T cells sorted from blood. The source of these receptors is a man younger than 35 in good health.

The rearrangement links TRBV11-2 to TRBJ2-6; 10 nucleotides line up with TRBD1. In germline, CDR1 is SGHAT, CDR2 FQNNGV. The CDR3 sequence is 19 residues long. J was trimmed by 3 bases and V by 2 bases; bases with no gene match: 10. The CDR3 DNA is TGTGCCAGCAGCTTAACGGCAAGGACAGGGGGTGTTGGGGCCAACGTCCTGACTTTC. Residues: CASSLTARTGGVGANVLTF.

V is TRBV7-9 and J is TRBJ2-7; a possible D gene is TRBD2 (5 bases). CDR3 length equals 16 residues. Germline assignment: CDR1 SEHNR and CDR2 FQNEAQ (reference sequence). The germline V and J ends were trimmed by 5 bases and 3 bases, with 20 bases remaining between them. CDR3 sequence: CASSPLLLEEGYEQYF. The DNA for the CDR3 is TGTGCCAGCAGCCCCCTCCTACTAGAAGAGGGCTACGAGCAGTACTTC.

The chain recombines TRBV28 with TRBJ1-5, with D tentatively TRBD1 (5 bases). From germline, CDR1 is MDHEN and CDR2 SYDVKM. Trimming took off 4 bases at V and 7 bases at J, with 29 bases between the two ends. This CDR3 spans 19 amino acids. In DNA form, the CDR3 reads TGTGCCAGCAGTTCTAACAGGTTCGAGGGGCGGACTTACATACAGCCCCAGCATTTT. As protein: CASSSNRFEGRTYIQPQHF.

Notes on this clone: In the same sample, other DNA sequences code for this CDR3. J is TRBJ1-6 and V is TRBV25-1, with D possibly matching TRBD1 (5 bases). Trimming pared 1 base from V and 6 bases from J, leaving 10 bases between. The CDR3 is 15 amino acids. Germline V gives CDR1 MGHDK, CDR2 SYGVNS. CDR3 coding DNA: TGTGCCAGCAGTGAATCGGTGACAGTTAATTCACCCCTCCACTTT. It encodes CASSESVTVNSPLHF.

This clone was detected only a few times. Other DNA sequences in this sample translate to the same CDR3. The chain recombines TRBV6-6 with TRBJ1-1; no clear D gene. Germline CDR1 is MNHNY and CDR2 is SVGAGI (reference sequence). V lost 8 bases and J lost 0, with 7 bases in between. The CDR3 covers 12 residues. CDR3 coding DNA: TGTGCCAGCGGGCGTATGAACACTGAAGCTTTCTTT. Its protein is CASGRMNTEAFF.